This T cell receptor (beta chain) came from a study of T cell responses to AZD1222 COVID-19 vaccine. Study findings and constraints: Two AZD1222 administrations were followed by greater Spike-specific TCR breadth and depth. Just 5 to 7 people given AZD1222 tested seropositive at baseline.

Sequencing was performed with immunoSEQ multiplex PCR; in TCRdb, only in-frame clones are kept and a portion is missing. The sample yields more than 150,000 clones, 92% seen once. A word on this clone: Its antigen remains unidentified.

This clonotype originated in an adult who received the AZD1222 COVID-19 vaccine. Sequencing was performed on peripheral blood, taken 28 days after the second AZD1222 dose.

Written as DNA, the CDR3 is TGTGCCAGCAGTGAGGTAGAGGTACTCATGAACACTGAAGCTTTCTTT. Translating gives CASSEVEVLMNTEAFF. The rearrangement joins TRBV6-1 to TRBJ1-1; D is undetermined. This CDR3 has 16 amino acids. Trimming took off 3 bases at V and 0 bases at J, with 14 bases between the two ends. Germline V CDR1 and CDR2: MNHNS, SASEGT.